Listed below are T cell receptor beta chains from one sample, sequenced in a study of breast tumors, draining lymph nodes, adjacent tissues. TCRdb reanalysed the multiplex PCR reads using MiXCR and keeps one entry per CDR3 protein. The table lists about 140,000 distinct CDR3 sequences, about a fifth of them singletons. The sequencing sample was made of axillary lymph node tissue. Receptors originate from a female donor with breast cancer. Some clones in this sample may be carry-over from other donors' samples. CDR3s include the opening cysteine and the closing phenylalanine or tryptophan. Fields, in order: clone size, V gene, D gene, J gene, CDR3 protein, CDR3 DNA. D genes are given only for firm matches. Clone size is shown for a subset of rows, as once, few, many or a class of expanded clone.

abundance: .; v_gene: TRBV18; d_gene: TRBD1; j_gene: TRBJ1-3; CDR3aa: CASSPVLDRGYTIYF; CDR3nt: TGTGCCAGCTCACCGGTTCTCGACAGGGGATACACCATATATTTT
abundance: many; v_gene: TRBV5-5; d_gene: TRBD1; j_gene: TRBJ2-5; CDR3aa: CASSLYDRGRQETQYF; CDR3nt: TGTGCCAGCAGCTTGTACGACAGGGGGAGGCAAGAGACCCAGTACTTC
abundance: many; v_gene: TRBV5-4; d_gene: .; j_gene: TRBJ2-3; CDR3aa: CASSFWAADTQYF; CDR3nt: TGTGCCAGCAGCTTTTGGGCCGCAGATACGCAGTATTTT
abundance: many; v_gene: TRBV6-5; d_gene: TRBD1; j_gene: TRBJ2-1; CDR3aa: CASSGQGRWNEQFF; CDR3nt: TGTGCCAGCAGCGGACAGGGCCGTTGGAATGAGCAGTTCTTC
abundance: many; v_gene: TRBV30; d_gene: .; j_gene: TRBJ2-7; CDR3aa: CAWSRDERYEQYF; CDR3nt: TGTGCCTGGAGCCGGGACGAGAGATACGAGCAGTACTTC
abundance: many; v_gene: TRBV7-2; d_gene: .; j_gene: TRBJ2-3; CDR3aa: CASSSLVGTDTQYF; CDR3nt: TGTGCCAGCAGCTCCCTGGTTGGCACAGATACGCAGTATTTT
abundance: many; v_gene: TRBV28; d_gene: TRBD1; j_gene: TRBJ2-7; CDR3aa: CASSLDRGRSYEQYF; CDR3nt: TGTGCCAGCAGTTTGGACAGGGGGCGTTCCTACGAGCAGTACTTC
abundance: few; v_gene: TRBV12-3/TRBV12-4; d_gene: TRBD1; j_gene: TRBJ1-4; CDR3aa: CASSCTGTGEEKLFF; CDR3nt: TGTGCCAGCAGTTGCACCGGGACAGGAGAAGAAAAACTGTTTTTT
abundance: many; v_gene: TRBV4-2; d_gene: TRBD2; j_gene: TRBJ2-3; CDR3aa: CASSQDILAGVTSTDTQYF; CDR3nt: TGTGCCAGCAGCCAAGATATTCTAGCGGGAGTTACCTCCACAGATACGCAGTATTTT
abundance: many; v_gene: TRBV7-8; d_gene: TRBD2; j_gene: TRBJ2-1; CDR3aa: CASSWGYSGTNEQFF; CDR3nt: TGTGCCAGCAGCTGGGGCTATAGCGGGACCAATGAGCAGTTCTTC
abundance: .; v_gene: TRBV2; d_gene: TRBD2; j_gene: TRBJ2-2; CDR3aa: CASSKLSGTTGELFF; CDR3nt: TGTGCCAGCAGTAAGCTTAGCGGGACCACCGGGGAGCTGTTTTTT
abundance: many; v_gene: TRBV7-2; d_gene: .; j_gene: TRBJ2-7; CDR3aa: CASSPGAPYEQYF; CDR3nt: TGTGCCAGCTCCCCGGGAGCACCCTACGAGCAGTACTTC
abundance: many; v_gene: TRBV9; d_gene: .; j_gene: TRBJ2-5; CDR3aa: CASSVGGTQETQYF; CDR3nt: TGTGCCAGCAGCGTAGGAGGGACCCAAGAGACCCAGTACTTC
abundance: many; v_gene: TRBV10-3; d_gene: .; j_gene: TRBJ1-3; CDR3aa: CAISGGSSSGNTIYF; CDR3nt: TGTGCCATCAGCGGGGGGTCGAGCTCTGGAAACACCATATATTTT